The clone carrying this T cell receptor beta chain has a handful of counts. Its target is unknown. This specimen belongs to a study of shared clonotypes between healthy human individuals. This CDR3 region has 16 residues. CDR1 and CDR2 (germline): SGHVS, FQNEAQ. The V and J ends lost 6 bases and 4 bases, in that order; junction bases with no gene match: 12. Overall study findings and caveats: Only blood samples were collected, and tissue repertoires likely differ.

Here immunoSEQ multiplex PCR was the method, and the copy in TCRdb shows in-frame clones only, minus some. The repertoire holds 450,000 to 500,000 clones, with around 80% as singletons. Those who donated were healthy HIV-negative adults, with no recent acute infections or vaccinations reported. The J gene is TRBJ2-5, the V gene TRBV7-8; 9 bases are a match to TRBD1. The sample comprised PBMCs. The receptor's source is a woman between 35 and 50 years old in good health. Some clones in this sample may be carry-over from other donors' samples. CDR3 sequence: CASSTGGDRVRETQYF. As DNA, the CDR3 is TGTGCCAGCAGTACGGGCGGGGACAGGGTGCGAGAGACCCAGTACTTC. The full variable domain, with the rest looked up from reference TRBV7-8 and TRBJ2-5, is GAGVSQSPRYKVAKRGQDVALRCDPISGHVSLFWYQQALGQGPEFLTYFQNEAQLDKSGLPSDRFFAERPEGSVSTLKIQRTQQEDSAVYLCASSTGGDRVRETQYFGPGTRLLVL.